A selection of T cell receptor beta chains follows, all from one sample in a study of T-cell memory formation after mild COVID-19. Using its own MiXCR run on the 5' RACE reads, TCRdb lists one record per CDR3 protein. Of some 130,000 distinct CDR3 sequences in the sample, roughly 15% were seen once. The sequenced sample was PBMCs or a T cell subset sorted from them (not recorded which). The receptors shown here come from an adult woman who had mild COVID-19 (a few samples of this study predate the infection). Cell type and time point are not known. The CDR3 runs from the conserved cysteine through the conserved F or W. D genes are given only for firm matches. The size field is filled for only some rows; it gives once, few, many or a size class.

V	size	D	J	DNA	CDR3
TRBV10-3	.	TRBD2	TRBJ2-5	TGTGCCACCGGGGAGGCTAGCGGATTGGGAGAGACCCAGTACTTC	CATGEASGLGETQYF
TRBV6-5	.	.	TRBJ1-5	TGTGCCAGCAGGACTACGAATCAGCCCCAGCATTTT	CASRTTNQPQHF
TRBV7-3	.	.	TRBJ2-5	TGTGCCAGCAGCTTCCTGGGGGCGGGGGAGACCCAGTACTTC	CASSFLGAGETQYF
TRBV6-6	.	TRBD1	TRBJ1-2	TGTGCCAGCAGCCCCGGGGGACAGGAGTATGGCTACACCTTC	CASSPGGQEYGYTF
TRBV15	few	TRBD1	TRBJ2-5	TGTGCCACCAGCAGAGGGGACAGGGGTCAAGAGACCCAGTACTTC	CATSRGDRGQETQYF
TRBV25-1	.	.	TRBJ2-2	TGTGCCAGCAGTGAACATAGCGGTTGGGGGAACACCGGGGAGCAGTTTTTT	CASSEHSGWGNTGEQFF
TRBV7-6	few	.	TRBJ2-1	TGTGCCAGCAGCTTAGCGGAGGATGAGCAGTTCTTC	CASSLAEDEQFF
TRBV2	.	.	TRBJ1-2	TGTGCCAGCAGTGAAACAGGGAACGGCTACACCTTC	CASSETGNGYTF
TRBV7-9	.	TRBD1	TRBJ2-1	TGTGCCAGCAGCCCTACTGGGACAGGGGCGTACAATGAGCAGTTCTTC	CASSPTGTGAYNEQFF
TRBV7-6	.	TRBD2	TRBJ2-7	TGTGCCAGCAGCTCAATTCCGGGACTAGCGGGAGGCTCCTACGAGCAGTACTTC	CASSSIPGLAGGSYEQYF
TRBV4-1	.	TRBD1	TRBJ1-2	TGCGCCAGCAGCCAACCCGCCCTAGGGACAGGGGGTGGCTACACCTTC	CASSQPALGTGGGYTF
TRBV4-1	.	.	TRBJ2-1	TGCGCCAGCAGCCAAGTACTCCTCTCCTACAATGAGCAGTTCTTC	CASSQVLLSYNEQFF
TRBV15	.	.	TRBJ1-2	TGTGCCACCAGCACGGACGTAGCTAACTATGGCTACACCTTC	CATSTDVANYGYTF
TRBV9	many	.	TRBJ2-2	TGTGCCAGCAGCGTGGGGACGACCACCGGGGAGCTGTTTTTT	CASSVGTTTGELFF
TRBV29-1	few	.	TRBJ2-3	TGCAGCGTTAAAGGTCCCCAAAACCAGGGAACAGATACGCAGTATTTT	CSVKGPQNQGTDTQYF
TRBV29-1	few	TRBD2	TRBJ2-1	TGCAGCGTTGGGACTAGCGGGAGAAGTGAGCAGTTCTTC	CSVGTSGRSEQFF
TRBV7-9	.	TRBD2	TRBJ2-1	TGTTTGGCTAGCGGGACCTACAATGAGCAGTTCTTC	CLASGTYNEQFF
TRBV29-1	.	.	TRBJ1-1	TGCAGCGTTGAAGACGCAGGTAACACTGAAGCTTTCTTT	CSVEDAGNTEAFF
TRBV20-1	few	.	TRBJ2-3	TGCAGTGCTAGAGATCTGCACTTTTCTAGCACAGATACGCAGTATTTT	CSARDLHFSSTDTQYF
TRBV12-3/TRBV12-4	.	.	TRBJ2-7	TGTGCCAGCAGTCCGACACGATTATACGAGCAGTACTTC	CASSPTRLYEQYF
TRBV9	.	TRBD2	TRBJ2-1	TGTGCCAGCAGCGGGACTAGCGGGGATTCCTACAATGAGCAGTTCTTC	CASSGTSGDSYNEQFF
TRBV20-1	once	TRBD1	TRBJ1-1	TGCAGTGCTAAAGACAGGGGGCGGAACACTGAAGCTTTCTTT	CSAKDRGRNTEAFF
TRBV5-1	.	.	TRBJ1-5	TGCGCCAGCAGCTTGGCCAAGGGGCAGCCCCAGCATTTT	CASSLAKGQPQHF
TRBV24-1	.	TRBD2	TRBJ2-1	TGTGCCACCAGTGATTTGAGTGGCGGGACTACTGAGCAGTTCTTC	CATSDLSGGTTEQFF
TRBV5-1	.	TRBD2	TRBJ2-2	TGCGCCAGCAGCGAGGGACTAGCTCTAAACACCGGGGAGCTGTTTTTT	CASSEGLALNTGELFF
TRBV4-1	few	.	TRBJ1-1	TGCGCCAGCAGCCAGGCAGGGGTGGCGATCACTGAAGCTTTCTTT	CASSQAGVAITEAFF
TRBV7-9	few	.	TRBJ2-4	TGTGCCAGCAGCTTAGGGCGCAGGCCGCTGGAAGACATTCAGTACTTC	CASSLGRRPLEDIQYF
TRBV5-1	few	TRBD2	TRBJ2-3	TGCGCCAGCAGCTTGGTGACTAGCGGACGAGGGTCCGGCACAGATACGCAGTATTTT	CASSLVTSGRGSGTDTQYF
TRBV5-8	.	TRBD2	TRBJ2-1	TGTGCCAGCAGCTTGCGTAGCGGGGGGTTCTATGAGCAGTTCTTC	CASSLRSGGFYEQFF
TRBV6-5	.	.	TRBJ1-6	TGTGCCAGCAGTTACGGGAATTCACCCCTCCACTTT	CASSYGNSPLHF
TRBV12-3/TRBV12-4	few	.	TRBJ1-2	TGTGCCAGCAGCCTGACATTCTACGGTGACTATGGCTACACCTTC	CASSLTFYGDYGYTF
TRBV24-1	.	.	TRBJ1-1	TGTGCCACCAGCCCCCTTGGCTCCACTGAAGCTTTCTTT	CATSPLGSTEAFF
TRBV5-5	.	.	TRBJ1-1	TGTGCCAGCAGCTCGCAAAGGCACGGCACTGAAGCTTTCTTT	CASSSQRHGTEAFF
TRBV6-6	.	.	TRBJ1-5	TGTGCCAGCAGTTTCCTGAATCAGCCCCAGCATTTT	CASSFLNQPQHF
TRBV9	.	.	TRBJ2-1	TGTGCCAGCAGCGCCCGAACCCTCATCGGAAGGGACCTGATCGCCCAGCAGTTCTTC	CASSARTLIGRDLIAQQFF
TRBV7-6	.	.	TRBJ1-1	TGTGCCAGCAGCCCGCCGGGGCCCCTAACTGAAGCTTTCTTT	CASSPPGPLTEAFF
TRBV7-9	few	.	TRBJ2-5	TGTGCCAGCAGCTTAGCCGGGAAAGAGACCCAGTACTTC	CASSLAGKETQYF
TRBV4-2	few	.	TRBJ2-3	TGTGCCAGCAGCCAAGCCGCCACAGTCGTAGATACGCAGTATTTT	CASSQAATVVDTQYF
TRBV7-9	.	.	TRBJ1-1	TGTGCCAGCAGCTTAGAGGGGAGTGAAGCTTTCTTT	CASSLEGSEAFF
TRBV5-6	few	.	TRBJ2-1	TGTGCCAGCAGCTTTGAACAGGAGTCCTACAATGAGCAGTTCTTC	CASSFEQESYNEQFF
TRBV12-3/TRBV12-4	.	.	TRBJ1-3	TGTGCCAGCAGTTTAGGGGGGTCCCTCGGAAACACCATATATTTT	CASSLGGSLGNTIYF
TRBV7-8	many	TRBD1	TRBJ2-7	TGTGCCAGCAGCTATTTGACAGGGACATCCTACGAGCAGTACTTC	CASSYLTGTSYEQYF
TRBV12-3/TRBV12-4	.	.	TRBJ2-2	TGTGCCACGGCGGCAGGGAGGTTTGAGGGTACCGGGGAGCTGTTTTTT	CATAAGRFEGTGELFF
TRBV9	many	.	TRBJ2-7	TGTGCCAGCAGCGTAGGGTCACAGGGAAACGAGCAGTACTTC	CASSVGSQGNEQYF
TRBV2	.	.	TRBJ1-1	TGTGCCAGCAGTCCTTGGAGGTCGAACACTGAAGCTTTCTTT	CASSPWRSNTEAFF
TRBV29-1	few	TRBD2	TRBJ2-7	TGCAGCGTTGTACTAGCGGGGACCTCCTACGAGCAGTACTTC	CSVVLAGTSYEQYF
TRBV12-3/TRBV12-4	few	.	TRBJ2-7	TGTGCCAGCAGTTTTGTTGCCAACGAGCAGTACTTC	CASSFVANEQYF